This entry features one T cell receptor (beta chain) sequence. Its specificity is not known. The sample originates from a study of T cell responses to AZD1222 COVID-19 vaccine. Study-wide findings and caveats: Two AZD1222 doses significantly raised spike-specific TCR breadth and depth over controls. Regions 160-218 and 743-854 dominated among vaccine-associated CD4 TCRs spanning spike. White British donors predominated, females outnumbered males, and clonal diversity was possibly underestimated.

Profiled with immunoSEQ multiplex PCR; TCRdb holds only in-frame clones, not every one. The table includes over 150,000 clones, approximately 90% detected once. This sequence was found in an adult in good health. Sequencing used peripheral blood, obtained on day 0 of AZD1222 vaccination.

The CDR3 loop reads CASRTSTQETQYF. CDR3 nucleotide sequence: TGTGCCAGCCGCACCTCAACCCAAGAGACCCAGTACTTC. The V call is TRBV12-3 or TRBV12-4, the J call TRBJ2-5, with D hard to call. This CDR3 comprises 13 residues. V gave up 8 bases and J gave up 1 base, with 11 bases separating them.